The T cell receptor (beta chain) under discussion was sequenced for a study of T cell repertoires in cytomegalovirus infection. This clonotype has at least ten counts. There are 15 residues in the CDR3. Germline lookup yields CDR1 SGHVS and CDR2 FQNEAQ. V lost 5 bases and J lost 0; bases outside the gene matches: 3. TCRdb itself ran the reads through MiXCR, one entry per CDR3 protein. Of roughly 500,000 distinct CDR3 sequences detected, about 17% appear once; the ten largest clones hold about 24%. The sequenced sample consisted of CD8+ T cells from PBMCs. This TCR was sampled from a human donor in good health (CMV status not recorded). Some clones in this sample may be carry-over from other donors' samples. This chain links TRBV7-8 with TRBJ2-3, with 9 bases that match TRBD1. The CDR3 coding sequence is TGTGCCAGCAGCCCCGGACAGGGGAGCACAGATACGCAGTATTTT. It yields the protein CASSPGQGSTDTQYF. Drawing the rest from reference TRBV7-8 and TRBJ2-3, the complete variable domain is GAGVSQSPRYKVAKRGQDVALRCDPISGHVSLFWYQQALGQGPEFLTYFQNEAQLDKSGLPSDRFFAERPEGSVSTLKIQRTQQEDSAVYLCASSPGQGSTDTQYFGPGTRLTVL.